A single sample is the source of the 27 T cell receptor beta chains below, sequenced in a study of T cell responses to AZD1222 COVID-19 vaccine. The table came from immunoSEQ multiplex PCR; TCRdb's copy has only in-frame clones and leaves some out. The sample holds under 150,000 clones, 92% seen once. The material was peripheral blood, obtained on day 0 of AZD1222 vaccination. Every receptor here comes from an adult in good health.

This clone was observed once. The chain employs TRBV4-3 and TRBJ1-4; D gene ambiguous. The CDR3 loop spans 14 amino acids. V lost 1 base, J lost 6 bases, and 9 bases lay in between. In germline, CDR1 is LGHNA, CDR2 YSLEER. CDR3 sequence: CASSQGSVDEKLFF. The CDR3 bases are TGCGCCAGCAGCCAAGGGAGTGTCGATGAAAAACTGTTTTTT.

The J gene is TRBJ1-1, the V gene TRBV5-8; maybe TRBD1 (5 bases). V was cut by 2 bases and J by 5 bases, with 13 bases left in between. The CDR3 runs to 14 residues. The germline V gene has CDR1 SGHTS and CDR2 YDEGEE. The CDR3 spells CASSLQDKGTEAFF. DNA of the CDR3: TGTGCCAGCAGCTTACAGGACAAGGGGACTGAAGCTTTCTTT.

V and J are TRBV7-2 and TRBJ2-1, with 11 bases aligning to TRBD1. J lost 3 bases, V lost 7 bases, and 14 bases had no gene match. CDR1 is SGHTA, CDR2 FQGNSA, per germline. This CDR3 has 18 residues. The DNA for the CDR3 is TGTGCCAGCACCCCTAAGGGGTTCGGGACAGGGGGCTACAATGAGCAGTTCTTC. It specifies CASTPKGFGTGGYNEQFF.

A few counts support this clone. The chain couples TRBV7-8 to TRBJ2-1; 7 bases match TRBD2. The CDR3 runs to 14 residues. Trimming cost V 5 bases and J 7 bases; bases outside gene matches: 8. Germline lookup yields CDR1 SGHVS and CDR2 FQNEAQ. DNA of the CDR3: TGTGCCAGCAGCACAAGGGAGGGCGGGAATGAGCAGTTCTTC. Its protein is CASSTREGGNEQFF. Drawing the rest from reference TRBV7-8 and TRBJ2-1, the complete variable domain is GAGVSQSPRYKVAKRGQDVALRCDPISGHVSLFWYQQALGQGPEFLTYFQNEAQLDKSGLPSDRFFAERPEGSVSTLKIQRTQQEDSAVYLCASSTREGGNEQFFGPGTRLTVL.

The chain joins TRBV5-5 to TRBJ2-7; TRBD1 aligns across 11 bases. The length of the CDR3 is 13 residues. With V trimmed by 0 bases and J by 11 bases, 4 bases remained unmatched. The V gene's germline CDR1 is SGHKS and CDR2 YYEKEE (reference sequence). CDR3 sequence: CASSLVGDRGKYF. The CDR3 bases are TGTGCCAGCAGCTTGGTCGGGGACAGGGGGAAGTACTTC.

Written as DNA, the CDR3 is TGTGCCAGCAGCCAAGTTGACGCCGGTGAGTGGCTAGCGGGAGAATCCAAAAACATTCAGTACTTC. Translated: CASSQVDAGEWLAGESKNIQYF. The chain uses TRBV3-1 (or the pseudogene TRBV3-2) and TRBJ2-4; 10 bases map to TRBD2. Germline assignment: CDR1 LGHDT and CDR2 YNNKEL (reference sequence). CDR3 length equals 22 residues. The V gene end was trimmed by 1 base and the J gene end by 2 bases; junction bases not matched to a gene: 20.

This chain uses TRBV30 with TRBJ2-3; 9 bases are shared with TRBD2. The CDR3 is 17 residues long. V lost 2 bases and J lost 1; bases outside the gene matches: 10. CDR1 and CDR2 (germline): GTSNPN, SVGIG (reference sequence). The CDR3 region has the DNA TGTGCCTGGAGTCAAGCCCGGACTAGCGATCGCACAGATACGCAGTATTTT. Translation: CAWSQARTSDRTDTQYF.

This chain links TRBV5-6 with TRBJ1-4; a possible D gene is TRBD1 (5 bases). The CDR3 is 14 residues long. Germline V lookup: CDR1 SGHDT, CDR2 YYEEEE. V dropped 2 bases and J dropped 4 bases, with 9 bases sitting between them. The CDR3 is CASSFRGNNEKLFF. The DNA of the CDR3 is TGTGCCAGCAGCTTTCGGGGGAATAATGAAAAACTGTTTTTT.

The chain carries TRBV12-3 or TRBV12-4 and TRBJ1-6; D gene ambiguous. The CDR3 is made up of 12 amino acids. With 5 bases removed from V and 7 bases from J, the gap between germline ends came to 6 bases. CDR3 in DNA: TGTGCCAGCAGTCCGTACAATTCACCCCTCCACTTT. As protein: CASSPYNSPLHF.

The CDR3 sequence is CASSPSPPDPNFYVGYTF. CDR3 bases: TGTGCCAGCAGCCCCTCCCCTCCGGACCCTAATTTCTATGTTGGCTACACCTTC. The V gene is TRBV5-4, the J gene TRBJ1-2, with D uncertain. The length of the CDR3 is 18 residues. CDR1 SGHNT and CDR2 YYREEE come from the germline V gene (reference sequence). V was trimmed by 4 bases and J by 7 bases, leaving 29 bases between them.

CDR3: CSASSRTGGEPQHF. For the CDR3, the DNA is TGCAGTGCTAGTTCCAGGACAGGGGGGGAGCCCCAGCATTTT. This sequence joins TRBV20-1 and TRBJ1-5, with TRBD1 matching 10 bases. The V gene end was trimmed by 3 bases and the J gene end by 8 bases; junction bases not matched to a gene: 7. Germline values: CDR1 DFQATT, CDR2 SNEGSKA (reference sequence). The CDR3 totals 14 residues.

The chain uses TRBV28 and TRBJ2-6, with 9 bases lining up with TRBD1. CDR3 length: 18 amino acids. Germline-derived CDR1 and CDR2 are MDHEN and SYDVKM. With V trimmed by 5 bases and J by 0 bases, 8 bases remained unmatched. CDR3 in amino acids: CASSGLGQGGSGANVLTF. CDR3 bases: TGTGCCAGCAGTGGCTTGGGACAGGGTGGCTCTGGGGCCAACGTCCTGACTTTC. Filled out from reference TRBV28 and TRBJ2-6, the complete variable domain reads DVKVTQSSRYLVKRTGEKVFLECVQDMDHENMFWYRQDPGLGLRLIYFSYDVKMKEKGDIPEGYSVSREKKERFSLILESASTNQTSMYLCASSGLGQGGSGANVLTFGAGSRLTVL.

The chain couples TRBV11-2 to TRBJ2-3, with unresolved D. The germline CDR1 and CDR2 sequences are SGHAT and FQNNGV. This CDR3 spans 15 amino acids. Trimming cost V 5 bases and J 5 bases, with 17 bases left between them. The CDR3 reads CASSPLGRSGDTQYF. The CDR3 nucleotides are TGTGCCAGCAGCCCGCTCGGAAGGTCAGGAGATACGCAGTATTTT.

This sequence joins TRBV5-1 and TRBJ1-4; 10 nucleotides align to TRBD1. The CDR3 is made up of 17 amino acids. The V and J ends lost 2 bases and 5 bases, in that order; junction bases with no gene match: 9. Germline values: CDR1 SGHRS, CDR2 YFSETQ. CDR3 protein: CASSFYTPGQGNEKLFF. CDR3 DNA: TGCGCCAGCAGCTTCTACACCCCGGGACAGGGGAATGAAAAACTGTTTTTT.

The table lists this clone with a count of one. V gene TRBV4-3 combines with J gene TRBJ2-5; no clear D gene. V lost 0 bases and J 5 bases, leaving 13 bases between the germline ends. Germline values: CDR1 LGHNA, CDR2 YSLEER. This CDR3 is 15 amino acids long. The CDR3 loop is CASSQDRSRAETQYF. The CDR3 coding sequence is TGCGCCAGCAGCCAAGATCGATCCCGGGCGGAGACCCAGTACTTC.

This chain uses TRBV3-1 (or the pseudogene TRBV3-2) with TRBJ2-5, with TRBD1 matching 7 bases. The CDR3 runs to 14 residues. The germline V gene encodes CDR1 LGHDT and CDR2 YNNKEL (reference sequence). Trimming at V came to 2 bases and at J to 5 bases, leaving 5 bases not matched to a gene. CDR3 loop: CASSQRQGTETQYF. CDR3 coding DNA: TGTGCCAGCAGCCAAAGACAGGGTACGGAGACCCAGTACTTC.

The J gene is TRBJ2-7, the V gene TRBV10-3; TRBD1 or TRBD2 may be the D gene (5 bases each). The germline V gene encodes CDR1 ENHRY and CDR2 SYGVKD. The CDR3 is 13 amino acids. V was trimmed by 9 bases and J by 4 bases, leaving 16 bases between them. DNA for the CDR3: TGTGCCATTGCCTGGGGGATCAGTTACGAGCAGTACTTC. Translated, it gives CAIAWGISYEQYF.

The rearrangement links TRBV27 to TRBJ2-2, with D hard to call. From germline, CDR1 is MNHEY and CDR2 SMNVEV (reference sequence). The V end lost 2 bases, the J end lost 5 bases, and 3 bases lay between the germline ends. This CDR3 has 12 residues. CDR3 in amino acids: CASSLRTGELFF. The CDR3 nucleotides read TGTGCCAGCAGTTTAAGAACCGGGGAGCTGTTTTTT.

The chain links TRBV30 to TRBJ2-1; 7 bases are a match to TRBD2. The CDR3 length is 16 residues. The ends lost 1 base at V and 8 bases at J; junction bases unmatched: 14. The V gene's germline CDR1 is GTSNPN and CDR2 SVGIG (reference sequence). The DNA for the CDR3 is TGTGCCTGGAGTGCCCCCCTTAGCGGGTGGAGGGATGAGCAGTTCTTC. It translates to CAWSAPLSGWRDEQFF.

This chain connects TRBV28 to TRBJ2-7; 14 nucleotides line up with TRBD2. Germline V gives CDR1 MDHEN, CDR2 SYDVKM. V lost 8 bases, J lost 1 base, and 13 bases stayed unmatched. The CDR3 runs 18 residues. The CDR3 spells CASGSPGLAGVGSYEQYF. In nucleotides, the CDR3 is TGTGCCAGCGGATCACCGGGACTAGCGGGAGTGGGGTCCTACGAGCAGTACTTC.

The chain combines TRBV3-1 (or the pseudogene TRBV3-2) with TRBJ2-3; a possible D gene is TRBD2 (5 bases). Between the trimmed V and J ends, which lost 0 bases and 2 bases, there was a span of 12 bases. The CDR3 totals 16 residues. In germline, CDR1 is LGHDT, CDR2 YNNKEL (reference sequence). The CDR3 sequence is CASSQDTAAPTDTQYF. The DNA for the CDR3 is TGTGCCAGCAGCCAAGATACAGCGGCGCCCACAGATACGCAGTATTTT.

This chain joins TRBV25-1 and TRBJ2-3; 7 bases match TRBD1. CDR1 MGHDK and CDR2 SYGVNS come from the germline V gene. V was clipped by 4 bases and J by 0 bases; unmatched bases: 10. The CDR3 runs 17 residues. The CDR3 region has the DNA TGTGCCAGCAGTGTTGAGGGGGACAGAAAAAGCACAGATACGCAGTATTTT. Its translation is CASSVEGDRKSTDTQYF.

The chain recombines TRBV29-1 with TRBJ2-7, with 7 bases identical to TRBD1. CDR1 is SQVTM, CDR2 ANQGSEA, per germline. This CDR3 spans 14 amino acids. The V and J ends lost 5 bases and 1 base, in that order; junction bases with no gene match: 8. The CDR3 is CSVRDRVKSYEQYF. In DNA, the CDR3 is TGCAGCGTTCGTGACAGGGTTAAATCCTACGAGCAGTACTTC.

The chain combines TRBV7-8 with TRBJ2-3; 13 nucleotides align to TRBD2. The CDR3 sequence is 16 residues long. The junction had 5 bases not matched to a gene; V was cut back by 5 bases and J by 3 bases. The V gene's germline CDR1 is SGHVS and CDR2 FQNEAQ. CDR3 sequence reads: CASSPTGLAGTDTQYF. Here the CDR3 DNA reads TGTGCCAGCAGCCCGACGGGACTAGCGGGGACAGATACGCAGTATTTT.

The chain joins TRBV10-2 to TRBJ2-1; D is ambiguous. This CDR3 has 15 amino acids. Trimming cost V 6 bases and J 7 bases, with 19 bases left between them. Germline V lookup: CDR1 WSHSY, CDR2 SAAADI. CDR3 bases: TGCGCCAGCAGGAACCGGACGTTTTCGGGTAATGAGCAGTTCTTC. This encodes CASRNRTFSGNEQFF.

The chain uses TRBV6-1 and TRBJ2-7; D call uncertain. V was clipped by 2 bases and J by 5 bases, with 16 bases between them. This CDR3 region has 15 residues. Germline V gene lookup returns CDR1 MNHNS and CDR2 SASEGT. The CDR3 DNA follows: TGTGCCAGCAGTGAATATCCCCCTAATATGGACGAGCAGTACTTC. Translated, it gives CASSEYPPNMDEQYF.

V usage is TRBV3-1 (or the pseudogene TRBV3-2) and J usage is TRBJ2-5; D is unresolved. CDR3 length: 14 amino acids. V was shortened by 4 bases and J by 6 bases, with 15 bases between the two germline ends. Germline values: CDR1 LGHDT, CDR2 YNNKEL (reference sequence). The CDR3 is CASSPVGQVQTQYF. The CDR3 nucleotides read TGTGCCAGCAGCCCTGTGGGTCAGGTGCAGACCCAGTACTTC.